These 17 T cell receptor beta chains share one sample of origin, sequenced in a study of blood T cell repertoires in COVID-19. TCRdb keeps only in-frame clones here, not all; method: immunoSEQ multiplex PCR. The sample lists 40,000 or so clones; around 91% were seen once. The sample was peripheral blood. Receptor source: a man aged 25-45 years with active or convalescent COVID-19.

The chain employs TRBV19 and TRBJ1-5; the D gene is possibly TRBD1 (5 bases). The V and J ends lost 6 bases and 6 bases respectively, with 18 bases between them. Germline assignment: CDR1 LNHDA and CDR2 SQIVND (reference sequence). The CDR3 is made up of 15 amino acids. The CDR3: CASSPPGEGGQPQHF. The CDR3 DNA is TGTGCCAGTAGCCCCCCGGGGGAGGGAGGTCAGCCCCAGCATTTT.

For the CDR3, the DNA is TGCGCCAGCAGCCAAGAACGAGGTCAGCCCCAGCATTTT. Its protein is CASSQERGQPQHF. The V gene is TRBV4-3, the J gene TRBJ1-5, with D hard to call. The V gene's germline CDR1 is LGHNA and CDR2 YSLEER. This CDR3 region has 13 residues. The V end lost 0 bases, the J end lost 6 bases, and 6 bases lay between the germline ends.

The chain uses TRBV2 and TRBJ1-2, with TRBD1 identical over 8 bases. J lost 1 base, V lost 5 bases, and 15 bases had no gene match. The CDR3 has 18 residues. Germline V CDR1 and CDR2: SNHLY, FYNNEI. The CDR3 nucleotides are TGTGCCAGCAGTCTCTACGGAGGGGGACAGGCTCATAACTATGGCTACACCTTC. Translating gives CASSLYGGGQAHNYGYTF.

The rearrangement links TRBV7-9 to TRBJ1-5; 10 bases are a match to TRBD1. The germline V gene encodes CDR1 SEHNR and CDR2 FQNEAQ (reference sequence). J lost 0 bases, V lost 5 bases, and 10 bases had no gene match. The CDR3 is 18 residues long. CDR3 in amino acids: CASSPGTGDLYSNQPQHF. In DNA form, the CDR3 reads TGTGCCAGCAGCCCCGGGACAGGGGATCTTTATAGCAATCAGCCCCAGCATTTT.

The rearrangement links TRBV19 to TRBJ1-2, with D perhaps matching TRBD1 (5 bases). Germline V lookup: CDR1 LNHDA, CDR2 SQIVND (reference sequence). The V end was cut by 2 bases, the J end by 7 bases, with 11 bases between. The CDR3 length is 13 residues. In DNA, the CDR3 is TGTGCCAGTAGTATAAAGGGGTTTGGTGGCTACACCTTC. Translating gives CASSIKGFGGYTF. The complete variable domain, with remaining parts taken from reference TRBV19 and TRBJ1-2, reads DGGITQSPKYLFRKEGQNVTLSCEQNLNHDAMYWYRQDPGQGLRLIYYSQIVNDFQKGDIAEGYSVSREKKESFPLTVTSAQKNPTAFYLCASSIKGFGGYTFGSGTRLTVV.

The CDR3 here is CASSQDRGEVIQYF. DNA for the CDR3: TGTGCCAGCAGTCAGGACAGGGGAGAGGTCATTCAGTACTTC. The chain couples TRBV2 to TRBJ2-4, with 9 bases that match TRBD1. Germline CDR1 reads SNHLY; CDR2 reads FYNNEI. The V gene end was trimmed by 5 bases and the J gene end by 9 bases; junction bases not matched to a gene: 8. The CDR3 spans 14 residues.

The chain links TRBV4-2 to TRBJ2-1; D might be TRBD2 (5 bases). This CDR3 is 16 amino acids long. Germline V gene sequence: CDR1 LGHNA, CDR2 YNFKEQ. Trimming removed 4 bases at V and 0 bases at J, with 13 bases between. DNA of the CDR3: TGTGCCAGCAGCCTAAGCAAAGGGAGCTCCTACAATGAGCAGTTCTTC. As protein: CASSLSKGSSYNEQFF.

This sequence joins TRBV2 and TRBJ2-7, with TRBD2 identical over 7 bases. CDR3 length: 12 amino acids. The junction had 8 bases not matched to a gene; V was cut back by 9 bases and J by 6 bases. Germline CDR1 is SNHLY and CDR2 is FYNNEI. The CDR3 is CASGDLAVEQYV. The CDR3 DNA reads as TGTGCCAGTGGGGACCTAGCGGTCGAGCAGTACGTC.

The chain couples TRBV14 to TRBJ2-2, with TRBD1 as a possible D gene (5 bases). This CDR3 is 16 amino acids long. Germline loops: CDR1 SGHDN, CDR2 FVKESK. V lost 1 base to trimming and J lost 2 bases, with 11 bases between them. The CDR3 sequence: CASSQVSGQNTGELFF. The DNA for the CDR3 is TGTGCCAGCAGCCAAGTTTCCGGACAAAACACCGGGGAGCTGTTTTTT.

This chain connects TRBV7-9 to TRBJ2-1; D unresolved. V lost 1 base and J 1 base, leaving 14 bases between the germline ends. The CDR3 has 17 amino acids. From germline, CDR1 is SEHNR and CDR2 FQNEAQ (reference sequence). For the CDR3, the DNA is TGTGCCAGCAGCTTAGATCGGCAGGCCTGGTCCTACAATGAGCAGTTCTTC. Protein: CASSLDRQAWSYNEQFF.

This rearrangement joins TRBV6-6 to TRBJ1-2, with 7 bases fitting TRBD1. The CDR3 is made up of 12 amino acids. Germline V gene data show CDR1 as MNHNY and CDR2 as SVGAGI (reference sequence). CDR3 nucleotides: TGTACATCAGGGGGTCTCAGCTATGGCTACACCTTC. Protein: CTSGGLSYGYTF.

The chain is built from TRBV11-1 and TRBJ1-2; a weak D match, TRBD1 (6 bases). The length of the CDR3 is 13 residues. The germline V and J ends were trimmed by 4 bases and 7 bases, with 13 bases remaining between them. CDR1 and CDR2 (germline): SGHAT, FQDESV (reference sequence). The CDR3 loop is CASSSPPGVGYTF. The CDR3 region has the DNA TGTGCCAGCAGCTCCCCCCCAGGGGTTGGCTACACCTTC.

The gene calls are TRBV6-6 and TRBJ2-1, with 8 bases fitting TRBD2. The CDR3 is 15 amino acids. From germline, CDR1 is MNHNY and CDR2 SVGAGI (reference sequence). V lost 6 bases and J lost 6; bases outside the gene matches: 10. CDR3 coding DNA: TGTGCCAGCAGGCTTGGAGCGGGAGTGCGCAATGAGCAGTTCTTC. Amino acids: CASRLGAGVRNEQFF.

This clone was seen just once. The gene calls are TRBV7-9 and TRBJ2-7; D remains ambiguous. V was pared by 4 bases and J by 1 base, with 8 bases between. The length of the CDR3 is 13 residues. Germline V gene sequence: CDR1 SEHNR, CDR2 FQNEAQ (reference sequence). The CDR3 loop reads CASSSPVSYEQYV. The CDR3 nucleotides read TGTGCCAGCAGCTCCCCGGTTTCCTACGAGCAGTACGTC.

Here the CDR3 DNA reads TGTGCCATCAGTCGATTAGCGGGGGGGCAAGAGACCCAGTACTTC. This translates into CAISRLAGGQETQYF. The chain carries TRBV10-3 and TRBJ2-5; 11 bases match TRBD2. The CDR3 spans 15 residues. Germline CDR1 is ENHRY and CDR2 is SYGVKD. V shed 5 bases and J 2 bases; nucleotides not matched to a gene: 4.

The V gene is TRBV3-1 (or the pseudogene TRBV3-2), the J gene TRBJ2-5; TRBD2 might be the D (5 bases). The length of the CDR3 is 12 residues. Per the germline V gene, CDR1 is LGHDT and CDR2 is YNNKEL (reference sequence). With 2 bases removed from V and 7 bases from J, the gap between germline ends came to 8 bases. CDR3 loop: CASSQSAGTQYF. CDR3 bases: TGTGCCAGCAGCCAATCGGCGGGGACCCAGTACTTC.

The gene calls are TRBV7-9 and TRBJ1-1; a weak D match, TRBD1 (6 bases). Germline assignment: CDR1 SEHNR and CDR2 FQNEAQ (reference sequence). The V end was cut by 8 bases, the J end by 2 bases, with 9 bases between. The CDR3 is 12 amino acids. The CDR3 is CASQQGNTEAFF. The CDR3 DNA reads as TGTGCCAGCCAACAGGGAAACACTGAAGCTTTCTTT.